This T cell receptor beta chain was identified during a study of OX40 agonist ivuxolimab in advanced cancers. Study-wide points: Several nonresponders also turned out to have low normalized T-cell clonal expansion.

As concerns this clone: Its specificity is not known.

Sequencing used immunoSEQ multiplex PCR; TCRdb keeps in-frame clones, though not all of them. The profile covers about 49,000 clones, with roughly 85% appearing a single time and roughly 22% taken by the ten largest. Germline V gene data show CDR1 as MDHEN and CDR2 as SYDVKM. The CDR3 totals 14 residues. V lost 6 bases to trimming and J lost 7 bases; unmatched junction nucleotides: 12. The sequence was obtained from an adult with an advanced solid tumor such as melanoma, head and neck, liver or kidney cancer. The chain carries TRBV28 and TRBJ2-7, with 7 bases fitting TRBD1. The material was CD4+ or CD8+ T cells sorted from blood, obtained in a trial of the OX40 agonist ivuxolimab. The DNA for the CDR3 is TGTGCCAGCAGGCCTCATCAGGGGGTGATGGAGCAGTACTTC. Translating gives CASRPHQGVMEQYF.